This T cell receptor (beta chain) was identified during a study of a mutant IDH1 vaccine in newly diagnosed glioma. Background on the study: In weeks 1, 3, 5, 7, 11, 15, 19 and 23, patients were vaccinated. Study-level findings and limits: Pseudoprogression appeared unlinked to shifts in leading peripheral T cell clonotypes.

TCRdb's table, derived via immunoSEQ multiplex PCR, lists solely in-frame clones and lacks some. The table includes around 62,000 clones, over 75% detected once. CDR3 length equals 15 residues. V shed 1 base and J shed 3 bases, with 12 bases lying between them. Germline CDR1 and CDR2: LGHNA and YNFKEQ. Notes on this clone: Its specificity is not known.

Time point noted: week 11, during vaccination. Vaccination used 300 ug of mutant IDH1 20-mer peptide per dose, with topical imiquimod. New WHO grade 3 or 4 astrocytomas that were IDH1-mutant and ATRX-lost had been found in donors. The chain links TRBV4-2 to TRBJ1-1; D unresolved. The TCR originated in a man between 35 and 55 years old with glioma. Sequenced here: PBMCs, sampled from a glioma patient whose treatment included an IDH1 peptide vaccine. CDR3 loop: CASSQVSDWDTEAFF. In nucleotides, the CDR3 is TGTGCCAGCAGCCAAGTTTCGGACTGGGACACTGAAGCTTTCTTT.